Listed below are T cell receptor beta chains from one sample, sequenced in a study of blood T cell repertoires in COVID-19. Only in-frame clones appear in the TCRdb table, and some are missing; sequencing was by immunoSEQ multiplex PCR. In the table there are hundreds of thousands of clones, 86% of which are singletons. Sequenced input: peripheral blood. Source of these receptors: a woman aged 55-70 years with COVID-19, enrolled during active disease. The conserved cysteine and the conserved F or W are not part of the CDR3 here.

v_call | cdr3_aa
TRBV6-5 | ASSIGGGPGELF
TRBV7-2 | ASSLGAARGTDTQY
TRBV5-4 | ASSPRTGSNYGYT
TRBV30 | AWSVGGYSGNTIY
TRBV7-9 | ASSSGTGGLDGQY
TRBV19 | ATSRGIGSGNTIY
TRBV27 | ASSPSTGERTDTQY
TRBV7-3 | ASSLTGQPIQETQY
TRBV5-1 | ASSLAAGMNTEAF
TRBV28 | ASSLWQGNYGYT
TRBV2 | ASSVLAGNDEQF
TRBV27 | ASRRQGHYGYT
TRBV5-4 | ASSSGQGNEKLF
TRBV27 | ASSSLEAGEGNTIY
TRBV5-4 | ASSGGGTQETQY
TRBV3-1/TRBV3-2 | ASSPRRRGGLLNEQF
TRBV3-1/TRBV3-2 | ASSQDWRRQGSNQPQH
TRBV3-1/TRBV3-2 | ASSAQDSTLNEKLF
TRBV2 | ASSQQGGNQPQH
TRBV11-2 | ASSPTGLAGYNEQF
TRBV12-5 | ASGSQAQETQY
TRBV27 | ASSSLPRQSDTQY
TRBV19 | ASTVDSGFTSTWNTIY
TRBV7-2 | ASSLVSGGAYEQF
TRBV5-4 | ASSLDLVSVSSYNEQF
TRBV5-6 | ASTLGQGLGGYT
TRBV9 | ASSVGLAGDVDTQY
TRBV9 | ASSVSGGAGDTQY
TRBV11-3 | ASSRGGMRTEAF
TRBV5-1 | ASSLTGEGEQY
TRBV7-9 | ASSTGTGEGKLF
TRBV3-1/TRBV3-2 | ASSQEWREPQH
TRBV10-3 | AISDTGVGGYT
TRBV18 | ASSQGQGTSGANVLT
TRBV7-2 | ASSAGQRYGYT
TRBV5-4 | ASSRVGTGTGELF
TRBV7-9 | ASSLDAGTQY
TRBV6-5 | ASLTVGGYGYT
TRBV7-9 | ASSSGADNEQF
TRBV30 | AHGQHPGYNEQF
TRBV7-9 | ASSLVGRQGNTEAF
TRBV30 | AWRGPIGGTDTQY
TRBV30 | AWIRSSYNSPLH
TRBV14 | ASSQAYPPGELF
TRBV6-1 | ASSEGSTRGNIQY
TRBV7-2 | ASRSAGGAGELF